The present T cell receptor (beta chain) was sequenced within a study of blood T cell repertoires in COVID-19. Study information: Spain, Italy and the United States supplied samples that represented acute and convalescent COVID-19. T cells, B-cell-depleted T cells, or PBMCs provided the cDNA or gDNA that served as material.

Only in-frame clones appear in the TCRdb table, and some are missing; sequencing was by immunoSEQ multiplex PCR. Of 200,000 to 250,000 clones in the sample, about 84% were seen once. Details on this clone: Additional DNA sequences in this sample encode the identical CDR3.

Germline-derived CDR1 and CDR2 are SGHRS and YFSETQ. V was shortened by 1 base and J by 2 bases, with 9 bases between the two germline ends. The CDR3 totals 14 residues. This sequence originates from a human donor in a cohort sampled during active COVID-19. The specimen was peripheral blood. The chain uses TRBV5-1 and TRBJ1-1; D is ambiguous. The chain's CDR3 is CASSLFGENTEAFF. In DNA form, the CDR3 reads TGCGCCAGCAGCTTGTTCGGGGAAAACACTGAAGCTTTCTTT.